This TCR beta chain was profiled in a study of blood T cells in healthy people across ages. Next came a second PCR, run for roughly 6 to 11 cycles, which used a sample-barcoded 5' primer along with a J-beta primer mix. From the 5' RACE reads, TCRdb called clonotypes with MiXCR, one entry per CDR3 protein. This sample has about 1,400,000 distinct CDR3 sequences; 42% occur once, and the top ten carry under 8%. The CDR3 has 18 residues. J gave up 5 bases and V 3 bases, and 10 bases lay outside the gene matches. This sequence originates from a woman aged 18-29 years in good health. V gene TRBV12-3 or TRBV12-4 combines with J gene TRBJ2-1; 13 bases map to TRBD2. The sample taken for sequencing was blood. The CDR3 DNA reads as TGTGCCAGCAGTTTCCATCGGACTAGCGGGGGCCCTAACAATGAGCAGTTCTTC. It specifies CASSFHRTSGGPNNEQFF.